This T cell receptor (beta chain) comes out of a study of blood T cell repertoires in COVID-19. Study background: T cells, B-cell-depleted T cells, or PBMCs provided the cDNA or gDNA that served as material.

The CDR3 consists of 13 residues. Between the trimmed V and J ends, which lost 9 bases and 1 base, there was a span of 12 bases. CDR1 is ENHRY, CDR2 SYGVKD, per germline. Original processing methods: Estimates of nucleated cell counts were drawn from the amplification of reference gene primers. Produced via immunoSEQ multiplex PCR; TCRdb's table is partial and in-frame only. That table furnishes V, J and clone size, whereas the DNA furnished D and trimming. The sample lists 350,000 to 450,000 clones, roughly 85% occurring once. This receptor was identified in a woman younger than 35 with acute or convalescent COVID-19. Sequences were obtained from peripheral blood. The rearrangement joins TRBV10-3 to TRBJ1-1; D unresolved. The DNA of the CDR3 is TGTGCCATATCACCGGTCGGGAACACTGAAGCTTTCTTT. It yields the protein CAISPVGNTEAFF.